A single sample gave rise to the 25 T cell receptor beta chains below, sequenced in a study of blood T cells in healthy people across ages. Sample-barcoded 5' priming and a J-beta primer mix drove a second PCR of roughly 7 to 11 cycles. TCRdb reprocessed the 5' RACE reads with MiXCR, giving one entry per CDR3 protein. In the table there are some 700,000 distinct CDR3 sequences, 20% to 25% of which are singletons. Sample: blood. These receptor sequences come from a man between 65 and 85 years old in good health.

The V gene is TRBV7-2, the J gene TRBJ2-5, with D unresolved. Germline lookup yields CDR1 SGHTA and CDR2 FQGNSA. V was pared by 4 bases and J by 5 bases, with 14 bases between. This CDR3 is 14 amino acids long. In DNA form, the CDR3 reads TGTGCCAGCAGCTCTAGAAAACTCGCGGAGACCCAGTACTTC. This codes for CASSSRKLAETQYF.

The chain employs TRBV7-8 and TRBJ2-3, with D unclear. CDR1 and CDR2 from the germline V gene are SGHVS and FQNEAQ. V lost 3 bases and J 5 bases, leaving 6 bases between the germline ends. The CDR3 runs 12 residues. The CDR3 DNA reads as TGTGCCAGCAGCTTTAGGATAGATACGCAGTATTTT. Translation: CASSFRIDTQYF.

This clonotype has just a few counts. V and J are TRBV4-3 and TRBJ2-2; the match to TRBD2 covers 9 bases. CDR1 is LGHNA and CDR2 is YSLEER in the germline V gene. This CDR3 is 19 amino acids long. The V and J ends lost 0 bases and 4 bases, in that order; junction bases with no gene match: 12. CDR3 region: CASSQDLISGRLSTGELFF. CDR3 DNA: TGCGCCAGCAGCCAAGATCTAATTAGCGGGAGATTGAGCACCGGGGAGCTGTTTTTT.

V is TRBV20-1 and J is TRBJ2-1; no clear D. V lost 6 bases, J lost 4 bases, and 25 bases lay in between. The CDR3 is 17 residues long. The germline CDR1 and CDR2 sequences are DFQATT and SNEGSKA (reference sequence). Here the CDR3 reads CSASGITKVGSYNEQFF. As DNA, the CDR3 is TGCAGTGCGAGTGGCATCACAAAGGTCGGGTCGTACAATGAGCAGTTCTTC.

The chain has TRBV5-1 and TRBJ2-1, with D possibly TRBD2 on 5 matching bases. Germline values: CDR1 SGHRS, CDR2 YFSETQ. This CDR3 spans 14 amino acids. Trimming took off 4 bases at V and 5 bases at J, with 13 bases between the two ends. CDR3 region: CASSPSGADNEQFF. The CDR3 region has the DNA TGCGCCAGCAGCCCAAGCGGAGCCGACAATGAGCAGTTCTTC.

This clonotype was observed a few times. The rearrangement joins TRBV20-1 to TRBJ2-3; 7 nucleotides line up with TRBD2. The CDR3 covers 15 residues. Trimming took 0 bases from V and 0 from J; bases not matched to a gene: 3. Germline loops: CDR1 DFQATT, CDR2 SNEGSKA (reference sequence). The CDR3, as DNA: TGCAGTGCTAGAGAGGGCGGGGGTAGCACAGATACGCAGTATTTT. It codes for CSAREGGGSTDTQYF.

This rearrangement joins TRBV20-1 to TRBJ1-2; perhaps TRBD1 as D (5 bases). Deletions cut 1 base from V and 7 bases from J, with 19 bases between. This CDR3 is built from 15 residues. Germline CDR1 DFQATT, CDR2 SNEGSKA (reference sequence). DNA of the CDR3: TGCAGTGCTAGAGTCGGGGCCAGAGTATATAGTGGCTACACCTTC. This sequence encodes CSARVGARVYSGYTF.

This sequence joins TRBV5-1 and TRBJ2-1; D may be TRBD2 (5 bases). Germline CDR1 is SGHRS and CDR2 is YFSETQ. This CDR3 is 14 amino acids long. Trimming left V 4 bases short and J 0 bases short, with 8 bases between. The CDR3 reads CASSHTSSYNEQFF. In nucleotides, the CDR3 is TGCGCCAGCAGCCACACTAGCTCCTACAATGAGCAGTTCTTC.

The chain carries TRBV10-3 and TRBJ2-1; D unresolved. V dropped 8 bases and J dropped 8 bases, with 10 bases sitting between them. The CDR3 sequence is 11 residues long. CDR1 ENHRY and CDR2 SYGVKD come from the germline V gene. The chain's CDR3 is CAIRAEDEQFF. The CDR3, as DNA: TGTGCCATCCGGGCCGAGGATGAGCAGTTCTTC.

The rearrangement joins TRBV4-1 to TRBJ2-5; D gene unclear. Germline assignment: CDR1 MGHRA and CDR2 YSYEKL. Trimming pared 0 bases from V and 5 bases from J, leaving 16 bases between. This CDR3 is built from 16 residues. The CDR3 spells CASSQDQSAGRETQYF. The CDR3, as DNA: TGCGCCAGCAGCCAAGATCAGTCGGCAGGAAGGGAGACCCAGTACTTC.

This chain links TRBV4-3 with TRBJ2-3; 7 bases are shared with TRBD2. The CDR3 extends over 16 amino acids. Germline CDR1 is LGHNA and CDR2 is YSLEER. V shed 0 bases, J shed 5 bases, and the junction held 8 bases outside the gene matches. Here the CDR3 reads CASSQEVREGLDTQYF. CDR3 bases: TGCGCCAGCAGCCAAGAGGTCAGGGAGGGGTTAGATACGCAGTATTTT.

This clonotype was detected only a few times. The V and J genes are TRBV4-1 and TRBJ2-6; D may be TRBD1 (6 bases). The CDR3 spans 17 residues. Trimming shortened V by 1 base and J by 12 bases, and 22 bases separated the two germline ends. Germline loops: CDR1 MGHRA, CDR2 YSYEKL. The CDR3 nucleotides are TGCGCCAGCAGCCAAGGCCCATTGCTGGGGGCGGAACTCGTCCTGACTTTC. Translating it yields CASSQGPLLGAELVLTF.

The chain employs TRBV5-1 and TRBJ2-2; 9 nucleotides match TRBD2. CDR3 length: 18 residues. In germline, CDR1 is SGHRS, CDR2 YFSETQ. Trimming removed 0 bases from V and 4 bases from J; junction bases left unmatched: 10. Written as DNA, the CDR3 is TGCGCCAGCAGCTTGGTTCCAGCGGGGGGCCCACCCACCGGGGAGCTGTTTTTT. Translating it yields CASSLVPAGGPPTGELFF.

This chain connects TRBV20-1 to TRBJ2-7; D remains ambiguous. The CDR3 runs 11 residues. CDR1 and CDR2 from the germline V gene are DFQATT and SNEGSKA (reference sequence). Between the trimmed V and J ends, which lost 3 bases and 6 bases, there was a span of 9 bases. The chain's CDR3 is CSASKVREQYF. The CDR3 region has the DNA TGCAGTGCTAGCAAGGTCCGCGAGCAGTACTTC.

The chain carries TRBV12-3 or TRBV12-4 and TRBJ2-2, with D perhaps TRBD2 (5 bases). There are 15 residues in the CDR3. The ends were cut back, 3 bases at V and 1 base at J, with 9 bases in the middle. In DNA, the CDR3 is TGTGCCAGCAGTTTCTCGGGGTGGAACACCGGGGAGCTGTTTTTT. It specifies CASSFSGWNTGELFF.

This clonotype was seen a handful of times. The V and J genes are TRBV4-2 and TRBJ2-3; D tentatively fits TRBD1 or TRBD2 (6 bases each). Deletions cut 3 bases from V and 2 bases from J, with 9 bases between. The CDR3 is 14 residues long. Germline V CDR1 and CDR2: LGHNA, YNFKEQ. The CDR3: CASSHGGPTDTQYF. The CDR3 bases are TGTGCCAGCAGCCACGGGGGCCCCACAGATACGCAGTATTTT.

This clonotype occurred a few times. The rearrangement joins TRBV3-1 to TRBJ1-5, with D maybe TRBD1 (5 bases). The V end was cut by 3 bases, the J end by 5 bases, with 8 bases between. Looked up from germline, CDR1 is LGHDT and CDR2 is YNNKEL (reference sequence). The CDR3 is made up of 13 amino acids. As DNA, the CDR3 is TGTGCCAGCAGCCAGGAGGGGTATCAGCCCCAGCATTTT. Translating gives CASSQEGYQPQHF.

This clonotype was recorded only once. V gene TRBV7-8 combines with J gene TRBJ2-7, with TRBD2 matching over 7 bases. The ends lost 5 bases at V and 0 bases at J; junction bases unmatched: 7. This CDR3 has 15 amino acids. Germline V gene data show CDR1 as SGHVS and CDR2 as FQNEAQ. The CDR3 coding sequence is TGTGCCAGCAGCCGACGGCGGGAGAGCTCCTACGAGCAGTACGTC. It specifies CASSRRRESSYEQYV.

CDR3 in amino acids: CASSRLGGSNQPQHF. The CDR3 DNA follows: TGTGCCAGCAGTCGGTTAGGGGGTAGCAATCAGCCCCAGCATTTT. V gene TRBV27 combines with J gene TRBJ1-5, with TRBD1 as a possible D gene (6 bases). Germline V CDR1 and CDR2: MNHEY, SMNVEV (reference sequence). Trimming shortened V by 5 bases and J by 0 bases, and 11 bases separated the two germline ends. The CDR3 totals 15 residues.

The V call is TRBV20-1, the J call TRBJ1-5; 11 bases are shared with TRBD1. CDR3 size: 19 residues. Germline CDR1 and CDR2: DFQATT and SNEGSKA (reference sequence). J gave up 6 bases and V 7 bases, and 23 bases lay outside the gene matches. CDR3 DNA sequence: TGCAGTGTCCAAAGGTCCTCCGGGACAGGGGGTCGATCGGGTCAGCCCCAGCATTTT. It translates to CSVQRSSGTGGRSGQPQHF.

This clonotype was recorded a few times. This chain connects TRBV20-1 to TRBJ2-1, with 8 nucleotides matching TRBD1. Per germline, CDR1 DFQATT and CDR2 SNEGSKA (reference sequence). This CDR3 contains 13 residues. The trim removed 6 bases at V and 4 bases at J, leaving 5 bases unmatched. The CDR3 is CSAPGQAYNEQFF. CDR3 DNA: TGCAGTGCCCCGGGACAGGCGTACAATGAGCAGTTCTTC.

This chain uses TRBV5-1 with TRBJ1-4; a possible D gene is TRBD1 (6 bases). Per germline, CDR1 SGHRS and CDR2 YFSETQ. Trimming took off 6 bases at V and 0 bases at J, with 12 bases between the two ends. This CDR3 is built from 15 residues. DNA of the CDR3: TGCGCCAGCAAGGACTGGACAGCAACTAATGAAAAACTGTTTTTT. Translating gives CASKDWTATNEKLFF. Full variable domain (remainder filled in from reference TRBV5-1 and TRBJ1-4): KAGVTQTPRYLIKTRGQQVTLSCSPISGHRSVSWYQQTPGQGLQFLFEYFSETQRNKGNFPGRFSGRQFSNSRSEMNVSTLELGDSALYLCASKDWTATNEKLFFGSGTQLSVL.

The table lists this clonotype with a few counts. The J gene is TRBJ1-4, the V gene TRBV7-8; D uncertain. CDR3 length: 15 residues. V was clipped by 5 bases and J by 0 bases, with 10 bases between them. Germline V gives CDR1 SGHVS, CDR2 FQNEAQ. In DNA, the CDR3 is TGTGCCAGCAGCCCCCCCAACCCAACTAATGAAAAACTGTTTTTT. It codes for CASSPPNPTNEKLFF.

The CDR3 nucleotides read TGTGCCAGCAGCTCCGGGGTGACTAGGCCCAAAGAGACCCAGTACTTC. As protein: CASSSGVTRPKETQYF. The gene calls are TRBV9 and TRBJ2-5; a possible D gene is TRBD2 (6 bases). Trimming shortened V by 4 bases and J by 3 bases, and 19 bases separated the two germline ends. Germline V gene sequence: CDR1 SGDLS, CDR2 YYNGEE. The CDR3 extends over 16 amino acids.

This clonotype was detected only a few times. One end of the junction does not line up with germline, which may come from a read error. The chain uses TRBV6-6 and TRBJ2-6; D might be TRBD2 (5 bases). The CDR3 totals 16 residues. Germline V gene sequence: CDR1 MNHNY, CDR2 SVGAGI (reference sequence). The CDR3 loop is CANSHRGQAGANVLTF. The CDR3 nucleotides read TGTGCCAACAGTCACAGAGGGCAAGCTGGGGCCAACGTCCTGACTTTC.